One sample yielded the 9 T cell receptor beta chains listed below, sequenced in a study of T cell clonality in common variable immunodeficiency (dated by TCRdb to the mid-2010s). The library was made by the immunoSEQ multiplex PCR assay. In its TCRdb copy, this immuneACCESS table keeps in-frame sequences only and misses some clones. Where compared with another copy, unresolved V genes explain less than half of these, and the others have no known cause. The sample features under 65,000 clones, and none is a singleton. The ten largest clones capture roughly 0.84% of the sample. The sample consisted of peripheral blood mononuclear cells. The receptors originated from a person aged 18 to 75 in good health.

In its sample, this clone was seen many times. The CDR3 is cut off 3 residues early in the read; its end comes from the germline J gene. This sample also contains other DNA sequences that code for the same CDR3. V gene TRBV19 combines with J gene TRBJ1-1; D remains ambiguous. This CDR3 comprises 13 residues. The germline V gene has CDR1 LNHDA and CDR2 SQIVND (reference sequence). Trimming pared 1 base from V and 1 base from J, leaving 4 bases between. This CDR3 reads CASSIGGNTEAFF. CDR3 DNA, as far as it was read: TGTGCCAGTAGTATAGGCGGGAACACTGAA.

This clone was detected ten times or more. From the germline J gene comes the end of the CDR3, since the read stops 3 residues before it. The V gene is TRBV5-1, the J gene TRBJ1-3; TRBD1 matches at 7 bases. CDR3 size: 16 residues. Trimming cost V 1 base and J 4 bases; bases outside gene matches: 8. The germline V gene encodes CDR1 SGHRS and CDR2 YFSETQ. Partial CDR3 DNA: TGCGCCAGCAGCTTGAACGAAGGGGGCGGAGGAAACACC. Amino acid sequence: CASSLNEGGGGNT. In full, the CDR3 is CASSLNEGGGGNTIYF.

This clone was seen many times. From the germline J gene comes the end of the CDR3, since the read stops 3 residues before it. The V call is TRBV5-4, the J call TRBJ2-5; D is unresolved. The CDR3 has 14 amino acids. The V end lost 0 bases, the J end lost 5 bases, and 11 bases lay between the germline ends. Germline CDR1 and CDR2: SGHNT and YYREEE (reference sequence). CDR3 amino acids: CASSLASRRETQYF. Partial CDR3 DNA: TGTGCCAGCAGCTTGGCTAGTCGACGGGAGACC.

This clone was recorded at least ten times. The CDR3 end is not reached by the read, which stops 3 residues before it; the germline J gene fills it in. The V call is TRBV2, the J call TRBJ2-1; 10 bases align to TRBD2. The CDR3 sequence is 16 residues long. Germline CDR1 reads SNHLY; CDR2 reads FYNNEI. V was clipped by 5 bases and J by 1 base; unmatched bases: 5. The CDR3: CASSPRTSGSYNEQFF. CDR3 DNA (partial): TGTGCCAGCAGTCCTCGGACTAGCGGATCCTACAATGAG.

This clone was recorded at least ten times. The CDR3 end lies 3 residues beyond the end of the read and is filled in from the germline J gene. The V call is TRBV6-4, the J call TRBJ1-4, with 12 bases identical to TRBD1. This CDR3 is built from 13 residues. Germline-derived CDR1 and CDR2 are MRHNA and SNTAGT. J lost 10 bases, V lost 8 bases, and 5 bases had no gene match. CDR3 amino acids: CASGGTGGGKLFF. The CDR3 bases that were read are TGTGCCAGCGGTGGGACAGGGGGCGGAAAA.

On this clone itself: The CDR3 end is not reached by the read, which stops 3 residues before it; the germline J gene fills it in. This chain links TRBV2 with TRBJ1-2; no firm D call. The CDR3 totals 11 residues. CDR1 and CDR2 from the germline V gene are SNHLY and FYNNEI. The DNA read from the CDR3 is TGTGCCAGCACGTCTCAGGTTGAC. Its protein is CASTSQVD. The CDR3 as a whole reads CASTSQVDYTF.

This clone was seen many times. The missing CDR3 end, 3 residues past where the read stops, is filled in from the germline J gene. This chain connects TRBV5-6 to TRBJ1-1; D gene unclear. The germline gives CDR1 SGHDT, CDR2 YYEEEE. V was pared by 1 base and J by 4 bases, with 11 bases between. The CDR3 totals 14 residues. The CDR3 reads CASSLFIRGTEAFF. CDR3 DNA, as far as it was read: TGTGCCAGCAGCTTGTTTATACGGGGCACTGAA.

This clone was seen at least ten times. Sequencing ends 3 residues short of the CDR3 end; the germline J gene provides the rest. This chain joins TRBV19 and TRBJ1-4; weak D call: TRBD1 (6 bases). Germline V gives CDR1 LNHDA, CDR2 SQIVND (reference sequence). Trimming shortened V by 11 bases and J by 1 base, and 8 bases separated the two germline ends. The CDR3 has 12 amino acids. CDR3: CAVQGTNEKLFF. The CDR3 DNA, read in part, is TGTGCCGTACAGGGAACTAATGAAAAA.

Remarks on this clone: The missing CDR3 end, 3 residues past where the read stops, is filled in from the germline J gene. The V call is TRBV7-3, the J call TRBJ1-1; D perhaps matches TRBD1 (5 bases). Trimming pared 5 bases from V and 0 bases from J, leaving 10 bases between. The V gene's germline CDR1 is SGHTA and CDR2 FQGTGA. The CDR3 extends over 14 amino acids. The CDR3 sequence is CASSPGGLNTEAFF. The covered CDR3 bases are TGTGCCAGCAGCCCGGGGGGGTTGAACACTGAA. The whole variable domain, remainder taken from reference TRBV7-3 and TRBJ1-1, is GAGVSQTPSNKVTEKGKYVELRCDPISGHTALYWYRQSLGQGPEFLIYFQGTGAADDSGLPNDRFFAVRPEGSVSTLKIQRTERGDSAVYLCASSPGGLNTEAFFGQGTRLTVV.